The 22 T cell receptor beta chains reported below all come from one sample, sequenced in a study of T cell responses to AZD1222 COVID-19 vaccine. Sequencing was performed with immunoSEQ multiplex PCR; in TCRdb, only in-frame clones are kept and a portion is missing. The sample has more than 60,000 clones; 83% are singletons. Sequenced here: peripheral blood, sampled 28 days after the second AZD1222 dose. The receptors were sampled from an adult who received the AZD1222 COVID-19 vaccine.

This chain joins TRBV28 and TRBJ1-2, with D unresolved. The CDR3 consists of 12 residues. Looked up from germline, CDR1 is MDHEN and CDR2 is SYDVKM. The ends were cut back, 6 bases at V and 8 bases at J, with 13 bases in the middle. The CDR3 here is CASSLGRKGYTF. The CDR3 DNA is TGTGCCAGCAGCCTAGGGCGTAAAGGCTACACCTTC.

With respect to this clone: Additional DNA sequences in this sample encode the identical CDR3. V is TRBV14 and J is TRBJ1-1; D may be TRBD1 (6 bases). V was clipped by 1 base and J by 4 bases, with 13 bases between them. This CDR3 comprises 15 residues. CDR1 and CDR2 from the germline V gene are SGHDN and FVKESK. In nucleotides, the CDR3 is TGTGCCAGCAGCCAAGCTGGGGGGCGAGGCACTGAAGCTTTCTTT. Encoded protein: CASSQAGGRGTEAFF.

This clone was detected only once. The chain has TRBV7-2 and TRBJ2-3, with a tentative D call TRBD1 (8 bases). Germline V gene lookup returns CDR1 SGHTA and CDR2 FQGNSA. V was shortened by 4 bases and J by 5 bases, with 10 bases between the two germline ends. This CDR3 comprises 13 residues. The CDR3 DNA is TGTGCCAGCAGCTACAGGGGGGGAGATACGCAGTATTTT. This translates into CASSYRGGDTQYF.

This chain connects TRBV21-1 to TRBJ1-1. TRBV21-1 is marked as a pseudogene. The CDR3 is 15 amino acids. The CDR3 nucleotides are TGTGCCAGCAGCAAAGAGGGGGGGCTGAACACTGAAGCTTTCTTT. Translated, it gives CASSKEGGLNTEAFF.

This clone was recorded once. The rearrangement links TRBV29-1 to TRBJ1-1, with a possible D match to TRBD1 (5 bases). This CDR3 has 14 amino acids. V was pared by 7 bases and J by 0 bases, with 15 bases between. Germline V gene lookup returns CDR1 SQVTM and CDR2 ANQGSEA. The chain's CDR3 is CSANQGLLNTEAFF. DNA of the CDR3: TGCAGCGCCAACCAGGGACTGCTGAACACTGAAGCTTTCTTT.

This chain joins TRBV10-3 and TRBJ2-3; 10 nucleotides align to TRBD1. Germline CDR1 ENHRY, CDR2 SYGVKD. The V gene end was trimmed by 0 bases and the J gene end by 0 bases; junction bases not matched to a gene: 0. The CDR3 runs to 16 residues. As DNA, the CDR3 is TGTGCCATCAGTGAGTCGGGACAGGGGAGCACAGATACGCAGTATTTT. Protein product: CAISESGQGSTDTQYF.

The chain is built from TRBV5-1 and TRBJ2-5, with a weak D call TRBD1 (5 bases). This CDR3 has 19 amino acids. The germline V and J ends were trimmed by 4 bases and 7 bases, with 32 bases remaining between them. CDR1 is SGHRS, CDR2 YFSETQ, per germline. CDR3 DNA: TGCGCCAGCAGCCCGAGTTTAGGGGTTGTGTTGAGGAATTGGGGGACCCAGTACTTC. Translating gives CASSPSLGVVLRNWGTQYF.

The chain links TRBV30 to TRBJ1-5, with a possible D match to TRBD1 (6 bases). The ends were cut back, 2 bases at V and 0 bases at J, with 11 bases in the middle. Germline CDR1 and CDR2: GTSNPN and SVGIG (reference sequence). This CDR3 contains 15 residues. CDR3 coding DNA: TGTGCCTGGAGTCCAGGGGAGTATAGCAATCAGCCCCAGCATTTT. This translates into CAWSPGEYSNQPQHF.

The chain carries TRBV4-3 and TRBJ2-1, with D unresolved. CDR3 length equals 17 residues. V shed 4 bases and J shed 6 bases, with 22 bases lying between them. CDR1 is LGHNA, CDR2 YSLEER, per germline. This CDR3 is CASSPERTRTDPNEQFF. DNA for the CDR3: TGCGCCAGCAGCCCCGAAAGAACGAGGACGGACCCCAATGAGCAGTTCTTC.

The CDR3 region has the DNA TGTGCCAGCAGCCCTGGACTAGCGGGGACGATTGAGACCCAGTACTTC. Translation: CASSPGLAGTIETQYF. V usage is TRBV13 and J usage is TRBJ2-5; 12 nucleotides match TRBD2. J was trimmed by 5 bases and V by 5 bases; bases with no gene match: 9. This CDR3 has 16 amino acids. CDR1 is PRHDT and CDR2 is FYEKMQ in the germline V gene (reference sequence).

CDR3 protein: CASSLLSSVAGKNSPLHF. The CDR3 DNA sequence: TGCGCCAGCAGCTTGTTGAGTAGTGTGGCAGGAAAAAATTCACCCCTCCACTTT. This chain links TRBV5-1 with TRBJ1-6, with D uncertain. Trimming cost V 1 base and J 7 bases, with 21 bases left between them. CDR1 is SGHRS and CDR2 is YFSETQ in the germline V gene. The CDR3 is 18 amino acids.

This chain links TRBV7-9 with TRBJ1-2; the match to TRBD1 covers 8 bases. The germline CDR1 and CDR2 sequences are SEHNR and FQNEAQ (reference sequence). J lost 4 bases, V lost 4 bases, and 5 bases had no gene match. This CDR3 comprises 14 residues. The CDR3 nucleotides are TGTGCCAGCAGCTCGCGGACAGGGCCCTATGGCTACACCTTC. Translating gives CASSSRTGPYGYTF.

J is TRBJ2-7 and V is TRBV25-1; D unresolved. Germline CDR1 reads MGHDK; CDR2 reads SYGVNS. V was clipped by 8 bases and J by 2 bases, with 19 bases between them. The CDR3 runs to 15 residues. DNA for the CDR3: TGTGCCAGCCTCCTCAGGCGTGGCGACACCTACGAGCAGTACTTC. It specifies CASLLRRGDTYEQYF.

The CDR3 DNA sequence: TGCAGCGTTCCGACCGACGGAGCAACTAATGAAAAACTGTTTTTT. Translating it yields CSVPTDGATNEKLFF. V and J are TRBV29-1 and TRBJ1-4, with D uncertain. This CDR3 region has 15 residues. Germline CDR1 reads SQVTM; CDR2 reads ANQGSEA. The V end lost 5 bases, the J end lost 0 bases, and 13 bases lay between the germline ends.

The rearrangement links TRBV11-2 to TRBJ2-3; 10 nucleotides agree with TRBD2. Germline V gene sequence: CDR1 SGHAT, CDR2 FQNNGV. The CDR3 totals 17 residues. J was trimmed by 1 base and V by 3 bases; bases with no gene match: 7. The CDR3 region has the DNA TGTGCCAGCAGCTTGTCTAGCGGGAGAGATGGCACAGATACGCAGTATTTT. Its protein is CASSLSSGRDGTDTQYF.

This clone was seen only once. The J gene is TRBJ1-1, the V gene TRBV5-8, with D perhaps matching TRBD1 (5 bases). The CDR3 sequence is 16 residues long. Trimming shortened V by 4 bases and J by 1 base, and 17 bases separated the two germline ends. Germline V gene data show CDR1 as SGHTS and CDR2 as YDEGEE. This chain's CDR3 is CASSLTAQDRNTEAFF. The CDR3, as DNA: TGTGCCAGCAGCCTCACGGCGCAAGACAGGAACACTGAAGCTTTCTTT.

This chain uses TRBV4-2 with TRBJ1-3; possibly TRBD1 for D (5 bases). CDR1 and CDR2 (germline): LGHNA, YNFKEQ. CDR3 size: 15 residues. Trimming removed 7 bases at V and 0 bases at J, with 13 bases between. The CDR3 DNA follows: TGTGCCAGCAACGGGGGAGGCCACTCTGGAAACACCATATATTTT. Translation gives CASNGGGHSGNTIYF.

The chain joins TRBV19 to TRBJ2-4; TRBD1 is a possible D gene (6 bases). CDR1 is LNHDA, CDR2 SQIVND, per germline (reference sequence). The CDR3 spans 16 residues. V lost 3 bases, J lost 5 bases, and 17 bases lay in between. CDR3 residues: CASSITGSGIENIQYF. DNA of the CDR3: TGTGCCAGTAGTATCACAGGGTCAGGTATAGAAAACATTCAGTACTTC. The variable domain in full, completed from reference TRBV19 and TRBJ2-4, reads DGGITQSPKYLFRKEGQNVTLSCEQNLNHDAMYWYRQDPGQGLRLIYYSQIVNDFQKGDIAEGYSVSREKKESFPLTVTSAQKNPTAFYLCASSITGSGIENIQYFGAGTRLSVL.

V is TRBV28 and J is TRBJ1-5; the D gene is possibly TRBD1 (5 bases). Germline CDR1 is MDHEN and CDR2 is SYDVKM. V gave up 6 bases and J gave up 0 bases, with 15 bases separating them. The CDR3 runs to 16 residues. CDR3 DNA: TGTGCCAGCAGAGGGGAGGGGATCTATAGCAATCAGCCCCAGCATTTT. It yields the protein CASRGEGIYSNQPQHF.

The genes are TRBV6-6 and TRBJ2-7; possibly TRBD1 for D (6 bases). Germline values: CDR1 MNHNY, CDR2 SVGAGI (reference sequence). The CDR3 is made up of 15 amino acids. V lost 2 bases to trimming and J lost 1 base, with 12 bases between them. In DNA form, the CDR3 reads TGTGCCAGCAGTTACCAGGGGCCGTATTCCTACGAGCAGTACTTC. Amino acids: CASSYQGPYSYEQYF.

The genes are TRBV7-3 and TRBJ1-5, with a tentative D call TRBD1 (6 bases). This CDR3 has 13 residues. Germline CDR1 and CDR2: SGHTA and FQGTGA. Trimming left V 3 bases short and J 4 bases short, with 7 bases between. Written as DNA, the CDR3 is TGTGCCAGCAGCTTGGACAGAAATCAGCCCCAGCATTTT. Protein: CASSLDRNQPQHF.

This clone was observed a few times. The genes are TRBV27 and TRBJ1-3; D remains ambiguous. The CDR3 has 12 residues. V shed 4 bases and J shed 4 bases, with 5 bases lying between them. Germline V gives CDR1 MNHEY, CDR2 SMNVEV (reference sequence). CDR3 sequence reads: CASSSDGNTIYF. CDR3 DNA sequence: TGTGCCAGCAGTTCCGACGGAAACACCATATATTTT.